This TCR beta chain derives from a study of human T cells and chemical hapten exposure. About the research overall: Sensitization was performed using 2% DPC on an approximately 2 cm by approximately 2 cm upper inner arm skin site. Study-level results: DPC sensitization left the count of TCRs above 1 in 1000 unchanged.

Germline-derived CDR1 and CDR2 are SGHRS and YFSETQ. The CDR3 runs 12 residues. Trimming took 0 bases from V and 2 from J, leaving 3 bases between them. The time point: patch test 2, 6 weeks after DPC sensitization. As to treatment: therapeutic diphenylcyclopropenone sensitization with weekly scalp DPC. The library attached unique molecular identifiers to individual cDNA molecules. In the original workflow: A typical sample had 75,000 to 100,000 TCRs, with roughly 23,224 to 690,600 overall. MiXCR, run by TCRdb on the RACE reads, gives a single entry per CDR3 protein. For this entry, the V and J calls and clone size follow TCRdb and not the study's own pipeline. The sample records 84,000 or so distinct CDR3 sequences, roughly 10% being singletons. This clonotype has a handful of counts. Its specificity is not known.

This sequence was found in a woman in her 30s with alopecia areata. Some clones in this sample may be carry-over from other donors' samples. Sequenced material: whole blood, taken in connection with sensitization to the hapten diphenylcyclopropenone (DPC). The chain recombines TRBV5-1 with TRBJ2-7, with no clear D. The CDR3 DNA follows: TGCGCCAGCAGCTTGGGGGCCTACGAGCAGTACTTC. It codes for CASSLGAYEQYF.